This section outlines one T cell receptor (beta chain) sequence together with its context. In the same sample, other DNA sequences code for this CDR3. Clones were sequenced by immunoSEQ multiplex PCR, and TCRdb holds only the in-frame ones, with some missing. The table records nearly 250,000 clones, 86% of them present only once. These data come from a study of blood T cell repertoires in COVID-19. What was sequenced was PBMCs or T cells enriched from blood (not recorded which). This TCR was recovered from a woman aged 50 to 60 who had recovered from COVID-19.

In DNA form, the CDR3 reads TGTGCCAGCAGCCTCAGACAGGGCAACACTGAAGCTTTCTTT. Its translation: CASSLRQGNTEAFF. The chain joins TRBV7-9 to TRBJ1-1, with TRBD1 identical over 7 bases. This CDR3 has 14 amino acids. The germline V gene has CDR1 SEHNR and CDR2 FQNEAQ (reference sequence). The J segment lost 2 bases and the V segment lost 5 bases, leaving 5 bases of the junction unmatched.